What follows describes a single T cell receptor (beta chain). Antigen unknown. This CDR3 contains 13 residues. Trimming shortened V by 7 bases and J by 3 bases, and 12 bases separated the two germline ends. The germline V gene encodes CDR1 SGHAT and CDR2 FQNNGV. This table comes from immunoSEQ multiplex PCR, and its TCRdb copy is limited to in-frame clones, with some not included. The sample holds about 94,000 clones; 93% are singletons and the top ten take around 0.45%. Unstimulated Tregs (CD4+CD25+CD127-) and CD4+CD25- non-Tregs were sorted from PBMCs. This entry belongs to a study of Tregs in tolerant kidney transplant recipients. Points from the study as a whole: Validation in larger populations is needed because few patients were studied. This study did not directly address biological reproducibility. Expanding Tregs on activated donor B cells appeared to best identify donor-specific TCRbeta clones.

The source is a human donor who received a combined kidney and bone marrow transplant. The V call is TRBV11-2, the J call TRBJ2-5; TRBD1 is a possible D gene (7 bases). The sample here was CD4+ T cells from blood, taken before the transplant. The chain's CDR3 is CASNAGQKETQYF. The DNA of the CDR3 is TGTGCCAGCAATGCGGGACAGAAAGAGACCCAGTACTTC.